The 12 T cell receptor beta chains in this list originate from one sample, sequenced in a study of graft-versus-host responses after intestinal transplantation. Data came from immunoSEQ multiplex PCR; TCRdb stores just in-frame clones and leaves some out. The sample includes about 39,000 clones, 90% to 95% seen only once; the top ten take less than 0.25%. Their antigen targets remain unknown. The starting material was unstimulated CD8+ T cells sorted from spleen or lymph node cells, obtained before transplant. Receptors were obtained from a human donor who was the organ donor for an intestinal transplant.

The CDR3 sequence is CASSQDRGSTDTQYF. As DNA, the CDR3 is TGCGCCAGCAGCCAAGACCGCGGTAGCACAGATACGCAGTATTTT. The V call is TRBV4-1, the J call TRBJ2-3, with D unclear. Trimming shortened V by 0 bases and J by 0 bases, and 7 bases separated the two germline ends. There are 15 residues in the CDR3. Germline V CDR1 and CDR2: MGHRA, YSYEKL.

The chain employs TRBV10-3 and TRBJ2-3, with 9 bases that match TRBD2. V was pared by 3 bases and J by 0 bases, with 7 bases of the junction left unmatched. This CDR3 is 17 amino acids long. Germline CDR1 reads ENHRY; CDR2 reads SYGVKD. DNA for the CDR3: TGTGCCATCAGTGACCTACTGACTAGCGGCAGCACAGATACGCAGTATTTT. This translates into CAISDLLTSGSTDTQYF.

The chain combines TRBV6-5 with TRBJ1-5; no definite D call. Trimming took off 6 bases at V and 0 bases at J, with 12 bases between the two ends. From germline, CDR1 is MNHEY and CDR2 SVGAGI. CDR3 length: 15 amino acids. The CDR3 region is CASRLSLNSNQPQHF. In DNA, the CDR3 is TGTGCCAGCAGACTCAGCCTGAATAGCAATCAGCCCCAGCATTTT.

This clone was seen just once. The chain joins TRBV4-3 to TRBJ2-7; D gene ambiguous. Trimming took off 0 bases at V and 2 bases at J, with 14 bases between the two ends. Germline V gene sequence: CDR1 LGHNA, CDR2 YSLEER. The CDR3 loop spans 16 amino acids. The CDR3 protein is CASSQDMKGTTYEQYF. CDR3 in DNA: TGCGCCAGCAGCCAAGATATGAAGGGAACTACCTACGAGCAGTACTTC.

This chain joins TRBV4-1 and TRBJ2-2, with 8 positions matching TRBD2. Trimming removed 4 bases from V and 0 bases from J; junction bases left unmatched: 4. The CDR3 has 16 residues. Germline loops: CDR1 MGHRA, CDR2 YSYEKL. The CDR3 bases are TGCGCCAGCAGCCTGCCGGGACTAGCGAACACCGGGGAGCTGTTTTTT. It encodes CASSLPGLANTGELFF.

The chain couples TRBV7-9 to TRBJ1-2; the D is unclear. Germline V gene data show CDR1 as SEHNR and CDR2 as FQNEAQ (reference sequence). V was trimmed by 7 bases and J by 14 bases, leaving 20 bases between them. CDR3 length: 12 residues. CDR3: CASIPKGGALTF. The CDR3 region has the DNA TGTGCCAGCATCCCAAAGGGCGGAGCCCTAACCTTC.

The chain has TRBV7-8 and TRBJ1-1; D may be TRBD1 (5 bases). The V end lost 6 bases, the J end lost 0 bases, and 14 bases lay between the germline ends. CDR1 is SGHVS and CDR2 is FQNEAQ in the germline V gene. This CDR3 has 15 residues. CDR3 loop: CASSPRQLMNTEAFF. In DNA form, the CDR3 reads TGTGCCAGCAGTCCCAGACAGCTCATGAACACTGAAGCTTTCTTT. The whole variable domain, filled in from reference TRBV7-8 and TRBJ1-1, reads GAGVSQSPRYKVAKRGQDVALRCDPISGHVSLFWYQQALGQGPEFLTYFQNEAQLDKSGLPSDRFFAERPEGSVSTLKIQRTQQEDSAVYLCASSPRQLMNTEAFFGQGTRLTVV.

This clone was counted once. CDR3 nucleotides: TGTGCCAGCAGCCCCGGCAGAGCCTACGAGCAGTACTTC. Its protein is CASSPGRAYEQYF. The chain recombines TRBV7-6 with TRBJ2-7; D is ambiguous. CDR3 length: 13 residues. The germline V gene encodes CDR1 SGHVS and CDR2 FNYEAQ. V was cut by 5 bases and J by 2 bases, with 10 bases left in between.

V is TRBV27 and J is TRBJ2-5; a weak D match, TRBD1 (6 bases). Between the trimmed V and J ends, which lost 1 base and 3 bases, there was a span of 12 bases. Germline V gene lookup returns CDR1 MNHEY and CDR2 SMNVEV (reference sequence). This CDR3 region has 15 residues. The chain's CDR3 is CASSLLGANEETQYF. CDR3 DNA: TGTGCCAGCAGTTTATTGGGGGCCAACGAAGAGACCCAGTACTTC.

This CDR3 is CASSRRPASGGGQETQYF. The CDR3 coding sequence is TGTGCCAGCAGCCGTCGCCCAGCTAGCGGGGGCGGGCAGGAGACCCAGTACTTC. The chain links TRBV11-3 to TRBJ2-5; 10 bases line up with TRBD2. The CDR3 has 18 residues. In germline, CDR1 is SGHNT, CDR2 YENEEA. The V gene end was trimmed by 5 bases and the J gene end by 5 bases; junction bases not matched to a gene: 17.

This chain connects TRBV5-6 to TRBJ2-1; D perhaps matches TRBD2 (6 bases). V lost 1 base to trimming and J lost 1 base, with 9 bases between them. This CDR3 comprises 15 residues. The V gene's germline CDR1 is SGHDT and CDR2 YYEEEE. The chain's CDR3 is CASSLPRGSYNEQFF. DNA of the CDR3: TGTGCCAGCAGCTTGCCGCGGGGATCCTACAATGAGCAGTTCTTC.

This chain uses TRBV6-6 with TRBJ1-4; D might be TRBD1 (6 bases). CDR1 MNHNY and CDR2 SVGAGI come from the germline V gene (reference sequence). Trimming pared 1 base from V and 7 bases from J, leaving 10 bases between. This CDR3 comprises 14 residues. This CDR3 is CASSYLGAREKLFF. For the CDR3, the DNA is TGTGCCAGCAGTTACTTGGGGGCGCGTGAAAAACTGTTTTTT.